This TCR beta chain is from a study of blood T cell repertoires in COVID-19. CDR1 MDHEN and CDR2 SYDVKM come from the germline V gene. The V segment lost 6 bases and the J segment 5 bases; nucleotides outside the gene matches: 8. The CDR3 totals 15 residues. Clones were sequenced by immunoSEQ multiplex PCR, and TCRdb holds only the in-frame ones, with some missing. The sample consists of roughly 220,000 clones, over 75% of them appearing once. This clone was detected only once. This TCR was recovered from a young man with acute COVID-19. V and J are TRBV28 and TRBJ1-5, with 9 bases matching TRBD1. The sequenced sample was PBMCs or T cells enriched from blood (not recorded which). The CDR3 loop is CASRPQGAGHQPQHF. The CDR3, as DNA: TGTGCCAGCAGACCACAGGGGGCCGGTCATCAGCCCCAGCATTTT.